The 2 T cell receptor beta chains presented below share a single source sample, sequenced in a study of blood T cells in healthy people across ages. The use of a sample-barcoded 5' primer and a J-beta primer mix characterized a second PCR of roughly 6 to 11 cycles. MiXCR, applied by TCRdb to the 5' RACE reads, yields one record per CDR3 protein. The table shows 1 million or so distinct CDR3 sequences, with under 55% occurring only once. Material: blood. The receptor source for this set is a woman in her sixties or seventies in good health.

In DNA, the CDR3 is TGTGCCAGCACTTTCGGACAGGGCAGCTATGGCTACACCTTC. As protein: CASTFGQGSYGYTF. The genes are TRBV12-3 or TRBV12-4 and TRBJ1-2; 8 bases are shared with TRBD1. The J segment lost 4 bases and the V segment lost 7 bases, leaving 8 bases of the junction unmatched. This CDR3 has 14 residues.

The V and J genes are TRBV12-3 or TRBV12-4 and TRBJ2-5; 11 positions agree with TRBD2. With V trimmed by 6 bases and J by 4 bases, 7 bases remained unmatched. The CDR3 has 15 residues. The CDR3 nucleotides are TGTGCCAGCAGACTTAGCGGGGGGGCCGGAGAGACCCAGTACTTC. Amino acid sequence: CASRLSGGAGETQYF.